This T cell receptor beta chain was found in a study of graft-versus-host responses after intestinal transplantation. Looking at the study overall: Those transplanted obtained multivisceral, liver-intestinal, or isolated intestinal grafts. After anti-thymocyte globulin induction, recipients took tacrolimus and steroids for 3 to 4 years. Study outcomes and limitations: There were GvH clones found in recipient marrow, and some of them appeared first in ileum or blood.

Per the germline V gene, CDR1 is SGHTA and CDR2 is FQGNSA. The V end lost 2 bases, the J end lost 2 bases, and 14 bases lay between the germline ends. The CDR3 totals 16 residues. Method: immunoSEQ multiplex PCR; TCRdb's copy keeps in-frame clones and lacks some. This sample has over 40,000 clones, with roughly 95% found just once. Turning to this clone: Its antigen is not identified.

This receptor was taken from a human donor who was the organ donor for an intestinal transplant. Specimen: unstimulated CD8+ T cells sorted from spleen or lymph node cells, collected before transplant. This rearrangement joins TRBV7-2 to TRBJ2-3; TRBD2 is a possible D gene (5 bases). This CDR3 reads CASSLRSAVFTDTQYF. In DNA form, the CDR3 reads TGTGCCAGCAGCTTACGTAGCGCAGTCTTCACAGATACGCAGTATTTT. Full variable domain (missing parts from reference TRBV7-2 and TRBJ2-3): GAGVSQSPSNKVTEKGKDVELRCDPISGHTALYWYRQSLGQGLEFLIYFQGNSAPDKSGLPSDRFSAERTGGSVSTLTIQRTQQEDSAVYLCASSLRSAVFTDTQYFGPGTRLTVL.